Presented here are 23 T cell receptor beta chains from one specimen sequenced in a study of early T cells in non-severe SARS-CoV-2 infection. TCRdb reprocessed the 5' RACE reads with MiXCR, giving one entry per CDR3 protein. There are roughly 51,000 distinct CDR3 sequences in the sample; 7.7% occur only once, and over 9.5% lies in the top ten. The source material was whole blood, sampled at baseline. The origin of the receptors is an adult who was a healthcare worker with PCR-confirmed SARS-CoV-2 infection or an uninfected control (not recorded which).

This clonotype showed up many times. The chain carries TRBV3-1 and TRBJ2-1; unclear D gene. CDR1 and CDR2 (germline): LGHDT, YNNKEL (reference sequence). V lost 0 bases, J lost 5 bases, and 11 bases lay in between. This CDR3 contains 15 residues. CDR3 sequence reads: CASSQDHQGHNEQFF. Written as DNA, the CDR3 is TGTGCCAGCAGCCAAGATCACCAAGGTCACAATGAGCAGTTCTTC.

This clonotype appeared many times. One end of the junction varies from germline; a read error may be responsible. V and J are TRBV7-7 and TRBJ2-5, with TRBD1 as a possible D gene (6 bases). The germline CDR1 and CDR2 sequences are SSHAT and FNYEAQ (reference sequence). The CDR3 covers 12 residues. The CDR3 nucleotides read TGTGCTAGCAGCTATGAAGGGGGGACCCAGTACTTC. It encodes CASSYEGGTQYF.

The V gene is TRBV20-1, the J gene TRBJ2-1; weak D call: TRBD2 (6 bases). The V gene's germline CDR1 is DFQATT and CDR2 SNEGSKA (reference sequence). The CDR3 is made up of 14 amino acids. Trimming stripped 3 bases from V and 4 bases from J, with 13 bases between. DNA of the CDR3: TGCAGTGCTAGTTTCCGGGAGAGATACAATGAGCAGTTCTTC. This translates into CSASFRERYNEQFF.

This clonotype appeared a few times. In nucleotides, the CDR3 is TGTGCCTGGAGTGTATTAAGGAGCAATCAGCCCCAGCATTTT. This gives the protein CAWSVLRSNQPQHF. The chain employs TRBV30 and TRBJ1-5; no clear D gene. This CDR3 is 14 amino acids long. The V end was cut by 0 bases, the J end by 1 base, with 7 bases between. Per germline, CDR1 GTSNPN and CDR2 SVGIG (reference sequence). The whole variable domain, remainder taken from reference TRBV30 and TRBJ1-5, is SQTIHQWPATLVQPVGSPLSLECTVEGTSNPNLYWYRQAAGRGLQLLFYSVGIGQISSEVPQNLSASRPQDRQFILSSKKLLLSDSGFYLCAWSVLRSNQPQHFGDGTRLSIL.

For the CDR3, the DNA is TGTGCCATCCGGGACCAGGGTTACACAGATACGCAGTATTTT. As protein: CAIRDQGYTDTQYF. The chain recombines TRBV10-3 with TRBJ2-3; TRBD1 or TRBD2 may be the D gene (5 bases each). CDR1 and CDR2 from the germline V gene are ENHRY and SYGVKD. The germline V and J ends were trimmed by 8 bases and 2 bases, with 14 bases remaining between them. This CDR3 has 14 amino acids.

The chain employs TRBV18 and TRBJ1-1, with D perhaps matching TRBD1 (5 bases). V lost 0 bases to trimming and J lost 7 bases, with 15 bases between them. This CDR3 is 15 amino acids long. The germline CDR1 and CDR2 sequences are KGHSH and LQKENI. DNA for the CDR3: TGTGCCAGCTCACCACCGTCGGGGGGAGGGAGTGAAGCTTTCTTT. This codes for CASSPPSGGGSEAFF.

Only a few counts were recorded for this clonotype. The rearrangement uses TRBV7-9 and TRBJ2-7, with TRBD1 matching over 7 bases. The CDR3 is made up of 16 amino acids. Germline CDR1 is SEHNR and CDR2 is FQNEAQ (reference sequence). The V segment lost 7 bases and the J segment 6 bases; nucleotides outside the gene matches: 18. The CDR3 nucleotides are TGTGCCAGCACCCCAAGTCGGCCGGGGACAGAAAGCGAGCAGTACTTC. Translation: CASTPSRPGTESEQYF.

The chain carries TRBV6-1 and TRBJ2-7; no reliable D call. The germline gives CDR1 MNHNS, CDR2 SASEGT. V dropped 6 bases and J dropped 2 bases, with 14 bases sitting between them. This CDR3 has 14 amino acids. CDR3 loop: CASRSDGLTYEQYF. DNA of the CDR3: TGTGCCAGCAGATCGGACGGGCTGACCTACGAGCAGTACTTC.

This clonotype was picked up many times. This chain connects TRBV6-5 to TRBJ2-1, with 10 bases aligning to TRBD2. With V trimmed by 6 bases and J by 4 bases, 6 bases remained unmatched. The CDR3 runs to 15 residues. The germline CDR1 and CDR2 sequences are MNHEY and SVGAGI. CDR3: CASRPGLAEYNEQFF. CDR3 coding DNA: TGTGCCAGCAGACCCGGACTAGCGGAATACAATGAGCAGTTCTTC.

As DNA, the CDR3 is TGCAGTGCTAGGGGCACCAGTAATCAGCCCCAGCATTTT. This translates into CSARGTSNQPQHF. The V call is TRBV20-1, the J call TRBJ1-5, with D uncertain. CDR3 length: 13 residues. V was clipped by 3 bases and J by 4 bases, with 10 bases between them. Germline CDR1 is DFQATT and CDR2 is SNEGSKA (reference sequence).

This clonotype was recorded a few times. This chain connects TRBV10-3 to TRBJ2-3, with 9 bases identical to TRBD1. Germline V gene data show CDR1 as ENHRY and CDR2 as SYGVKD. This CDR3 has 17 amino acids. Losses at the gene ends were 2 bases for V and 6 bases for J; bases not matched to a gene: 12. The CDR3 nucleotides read TGTGCCATCAGTGAGCATATTCGAGGACAGGGGCGGGATACGCAGTATTTT. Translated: CAISEHIRGQGRDTQYF.

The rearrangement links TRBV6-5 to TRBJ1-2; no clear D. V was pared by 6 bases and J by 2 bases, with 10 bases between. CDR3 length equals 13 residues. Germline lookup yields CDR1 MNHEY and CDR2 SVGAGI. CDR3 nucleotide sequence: TGTGCCAGCAGCCGGACGGAGAACTATGGCTACACCTTC. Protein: CASSRTENYGYTF.

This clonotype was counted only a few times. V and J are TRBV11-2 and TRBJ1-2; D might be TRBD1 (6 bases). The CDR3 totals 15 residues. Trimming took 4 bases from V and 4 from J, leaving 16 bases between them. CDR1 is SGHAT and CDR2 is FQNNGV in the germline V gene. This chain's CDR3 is CASSSLSGTLYGYTF. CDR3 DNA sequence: TGTGCCAGCAGCTCTTTGTCGGGGACACTCTATGGCTACACCTTC. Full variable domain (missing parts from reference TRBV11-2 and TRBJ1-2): EAGVAQSPRYKIIEKRQSVAFWCNPISGHATLYWYQQILGQGPKLLIQFQNNGVVDDSQLPKDRFSAERLKGVDSTLKIQPAKLEDSAVYLCASSSLSGTLYGYTFGSGTRLTVV.

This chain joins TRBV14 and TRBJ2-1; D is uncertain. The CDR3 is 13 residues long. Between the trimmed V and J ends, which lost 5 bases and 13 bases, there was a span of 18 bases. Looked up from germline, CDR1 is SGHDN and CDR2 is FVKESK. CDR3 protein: CASSTRPESGQFF. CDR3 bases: TGTGCCAGCAGCACCCGACCCGAATCAGGACAGTTCTTC.

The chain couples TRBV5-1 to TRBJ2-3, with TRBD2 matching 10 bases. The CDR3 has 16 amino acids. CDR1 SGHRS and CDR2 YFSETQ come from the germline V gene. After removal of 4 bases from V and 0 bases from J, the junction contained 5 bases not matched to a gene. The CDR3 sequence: CASSIGTSESTDTQYF. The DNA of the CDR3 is TGCGCCAGCAGCATCGGGACTAGCGAAAGCACAGATACGCAGTATTTT. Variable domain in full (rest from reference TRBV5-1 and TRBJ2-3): KAGVTQTPRYLIKTRGQQVTLSCSPISGHRSVSWYQQTPGQGLQFLFEYFSETQRNKGNFPGRFSGRQFSNSRSEMNVSTLELGDSALYLCASSIGTSESTDTQYFGPGTRLTVL.

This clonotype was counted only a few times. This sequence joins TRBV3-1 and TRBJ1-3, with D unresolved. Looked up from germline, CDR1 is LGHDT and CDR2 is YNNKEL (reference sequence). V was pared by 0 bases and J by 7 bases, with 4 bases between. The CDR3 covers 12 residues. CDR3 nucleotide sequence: TGTGCCAGCAGCCAAGATCGTAACACCATATATTTT. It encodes CASSQDRNTIYF. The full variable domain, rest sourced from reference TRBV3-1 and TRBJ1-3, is DTAVSQTPKYLVTQMGNDKSIKCEQNLGHDTMYWYKQDSKKFLKIMFSYNNKELIINETVPNRFSPKSPDKAHLNLHINSLELGDSAVYFCASSQDRNTIYFGEGSWLTVV.

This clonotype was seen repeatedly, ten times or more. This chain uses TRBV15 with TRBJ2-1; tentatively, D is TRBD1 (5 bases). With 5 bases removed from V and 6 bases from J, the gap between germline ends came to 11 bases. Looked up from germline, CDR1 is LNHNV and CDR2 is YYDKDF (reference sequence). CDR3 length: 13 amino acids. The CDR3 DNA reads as TGTGCCACCAGCTCCGATGGGGCCAATGAGCAGTTCTTC. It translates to CATSSDGANEQFF.

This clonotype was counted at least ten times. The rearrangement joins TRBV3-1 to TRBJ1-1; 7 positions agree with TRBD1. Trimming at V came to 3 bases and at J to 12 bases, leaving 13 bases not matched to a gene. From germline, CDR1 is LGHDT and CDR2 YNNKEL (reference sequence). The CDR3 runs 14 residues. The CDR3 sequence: CASSHVEGAGRPFF. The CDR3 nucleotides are TGTGCCAGCAGCCACGTTGAGGGGGCCGGGAGACCTTTCTTT.

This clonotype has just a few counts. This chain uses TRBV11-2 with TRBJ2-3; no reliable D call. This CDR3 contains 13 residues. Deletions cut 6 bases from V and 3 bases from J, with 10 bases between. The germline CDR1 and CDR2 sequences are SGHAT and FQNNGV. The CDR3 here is CASSPSETDTQYF. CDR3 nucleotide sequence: TGTGCCAGCAGTCCCTCCGAGACAGATACGCAGTATTTT. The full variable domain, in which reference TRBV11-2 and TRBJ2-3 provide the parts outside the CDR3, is EAGVAQSPRYKIIEKRQSVAFWCNPISGHATLYWYQQILGQGPKLLIQFQNNGVVDDSQLPKDRFSAERLKGVDSTLKIQPAKLEDSAVYLCASSPSETDTQYFGPGTRLTVL.

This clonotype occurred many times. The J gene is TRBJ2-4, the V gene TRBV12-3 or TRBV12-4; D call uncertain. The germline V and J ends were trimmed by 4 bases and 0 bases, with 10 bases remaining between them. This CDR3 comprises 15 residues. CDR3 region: CASSYIDVAKNIQYF. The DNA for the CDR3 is TGTGCCAGCAGTTATATTGATGTAGCCAAAAACATTCAGTACTTC.

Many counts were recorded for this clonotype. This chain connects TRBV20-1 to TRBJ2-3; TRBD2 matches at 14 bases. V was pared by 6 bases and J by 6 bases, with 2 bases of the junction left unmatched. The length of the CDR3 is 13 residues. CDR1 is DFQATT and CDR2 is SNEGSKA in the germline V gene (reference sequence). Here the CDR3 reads CSAGTSGSDTQYF. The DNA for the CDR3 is TGCAGTGCCGGGACTAGCGGGAGTGATACGCAGTATTTT.

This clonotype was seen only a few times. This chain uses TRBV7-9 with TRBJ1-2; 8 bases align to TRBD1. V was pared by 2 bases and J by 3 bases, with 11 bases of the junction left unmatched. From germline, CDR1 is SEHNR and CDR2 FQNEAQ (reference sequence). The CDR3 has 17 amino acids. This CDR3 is CASSLSAGGADYYGYTF. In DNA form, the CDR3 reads TGTGCCAGCAGCTTATCCGCAGGGGGCGCCGATTACTATGGCTACACCTTC.

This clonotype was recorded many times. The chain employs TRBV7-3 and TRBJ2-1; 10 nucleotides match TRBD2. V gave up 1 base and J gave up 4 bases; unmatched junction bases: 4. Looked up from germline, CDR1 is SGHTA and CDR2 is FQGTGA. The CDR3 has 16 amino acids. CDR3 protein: CASSLKGLAPYNEQFF. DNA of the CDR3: TGTGCCAGCAGCTTAAAGGGACTAGCGCCTTACAATGAGCAGTTCTTC.